This TCR beta chain was recovered during a study of T cell responses to AZD1222 COVID-19 vaccine (dated by TCRdb to the early 2020s). General notes on the study: AZD1222 recipients whose second dose came at about 4 weeks and those whose second dose came at about 12 weeks were combined into one group, since spike-specific TCR depth and breadth did not differ between the two schedules. TCR sequencing covered more than 230 trial participants: 200 to 210 given two doses of AZD1222 and about 26 given two doses of MenACWY control vaccine. Enrollment into the trials was organized by age into subgroups of 18-55, 56-69 and 70-plus years, and those subgroups contained about 150, 27 and 61 TCR-sequenced participants, respectively. The paper's findings and limits, for the study overall: Vaccine-associated CD4 TCRs spanned the whole spike protein, with dominant responses in regions 160-218 and 743-854. In the small 56-69-year group, the increase in depth fell short of significance, most likely because of low power. A significant rise in spike-specific TCR breadth and depth was observed after two AZD1222 doses relative to day 0 and relative to MenACWY recipients. Most participants were white British and females outnumbered males, and the authors suggested that clonal diversity may have been underestimated. Because no samples from the day 14 peak response were available, repertoires could be characterized only after the peak T cell response. Conclusions about previously exposed vaccinees are limited because only six or seven AZD1222 recipients were SARS-CoV-2 seropositive at baseline. Reportedly, close to half of the unique spike-specific TCRs recognized epitopes lying outside the regions that are mutated in the B.1.351 and B.1.1.7 variants.

About this clone: Its cognate antigen has yet to be identified. No base quality information exists; no much larger clone differs at one position.

The CDR3 regions of human TCRbeta chains were analyzed by immunosequencing. Per the source publication's procedure: Repertoire TCRs were checked for matches against a reference library of SARS-CoV-2-specific TCRs that had been generated using the MIRA antigen-specificity platform. Breadth was defined as the fraction of unique TCRs that were SARS-CoV-2-associated, and depth was defined as the fraction of total T cells that were SARS-CoV-2-associated. Using the MIRA data, each spike-specific TCR was mapped to the spike region that the TCR reacts to and placed in a CD4 or CD8 class. Log10-transformed breadth and depth values were compared by one-way ANOVA with Sidak's multiple comparisons tests. Sourced from immuneACCESS, this table was stored by TCRdb with only in-frame sequences that have V and J called. A share of the clones is absent; for the studies checked, an unresolved V gene accounts for under half, and the remainder has no known explanation. V and J calls and clone size are given by that table; D and trimming were obtained from the DNA. This sample comprises about 110,000 clones, about 90% of them detected only once. Around 3% of the sample belongs to the ten largest clones.

Taken with the paper, the label for time point translates to: baseline before first vaccination. Samples from vaccinated people were obtained from the UK trials COV001 and COV002, which included a single-blind randomized controlled phase 2/3 trial of AZD1222 (ChAdOx1 nCoV-19) in healthy adults. For TCRbeta chain sequencing, PBMC samples were collected from trial participants at day 0 and at day 28 after the second dose. V is shortened by 6 bases, J by 7 bases, and the region joining them spans 16 bases. Taken from cysteine to phenylalanine, the CDR3 has 14 residues. The DNA shown is the 42-base CDR3, in frame from base 1. CDR1 MDHEN and CDR2 SYDVKM were looked up in the germline V gene.

The clonotype was recovered from an adult in good health. This sample comprised peripheral blood, obtained on day 0 of AZD1222 vaccination. The rearranged chain carries TRBV28 and TRBJ1-5; tentative D gene TRBD1, with 5 bases matching. This receptor carries the CDR3 CASSAPGDRQPQHF. The DNA sequence is given as TGTGCCAGCAGCGCACCGGGGGATAGGCAGCCCCAGCATTTT.